This T cell receptor (beta chain) was observed in a study of molecular identifiers for immune sequencing clone quantification. The count of this clonotype is one. Bulk TCR libraries used previously described methods and listed TCR primers. TCRdb re-called the PCR reads with MiXCR, one entry per CDR3 protein. This sample yields approximately 670,000 distinct CDR3 sequences, of which about 20% are seen a single time; 0.85% to 0.9% belongs to the top ten. The sequence came from a human donor in good health. Some libraries in this study had Jurkat cell RNA spiked in. The material sequenced was naive CD8+ T cells from blood, with Jurkat cell RNA spiked in. Specified subset: FACS-sorted CD8+CD4-CCR7+CD45RA+ naive T cells.

CDR3 protein: CASSYSPYSGAYEQYF. The CDR3 coding sequence is TGTGCCAGCAGTTACTCCCCATATTCAGGCGCCTACGAGCAGTACTTC. The J gene is TRBJ2-7, the V gene TRBV6-2 or TRBV6-3, with D unresolved. Between the trimmed V and J ends, which lost 0 bases and 2 bases, there was a span of 14 bases. CDR1 is MNHEY and CDR2 is SVGEGT in the germline V gene. This CDR3 contains 16 residues.